This T cell receptor (beta chain) was retrieved from a study of blood T cell repertoires in COVID-19. Looking at the study overall: Italy, Spain and the United States were the sources of the convalescent and acute COVID-19 samples. From T cells, B-cell-depleted T cells, or PBMCs came the material, which was cDNA or gDNA.

Per the original methods: Amplification with reference gene primers provided the estimates of nucleated cell counts. The method was immunoSEQ multiplex PCR; TCRdb's version includes in-frame clones alone and lacks a portion of them. Clone size and V and J calls were adopted from that table, with D and trimming inferred from the DNA. The table includes roughly 190,000 clones, about 85% detected once. Germline CDR1 and CDR2: SEHNR and FQNEAQ (reference sequence). The CDR3 loop spans 15 amino acids. The V and J ends lost 5 bases and 6 bases respectively, with 16 bases between them. The receptor was isolated from a human donor in a cohort sampled during active COVID-19. Material for sequencing was peripheral blood. This chain joins TRBV7-9 and TRBJ1-4, with a weak D call TRBD1 (6 bases). CDR3 sequence (DNA): TGTGCCAGCAGCATAGGGGGGCCGGGCGATGAAAAACTGTTTTTT. This codes for CASSIGGPGDEKLFF. Using reference TRBV7-9 and TRBJ1-4 for the parts outside the CDR3, the full variable domain is DTGVSQNPRHKITKRGQNVTFRCDPISEHNRLYWYRQTLGQGPEFLTYFQNEAQLEKSRLLSDRFSAERPKGSFSTLEIQRTEQGDSAMYLCASSIGGPGDEKLFFGSGTQLSVL.